These T cell receptor beta chains were read from a single sample in a study of T cell responses to AZD1222 COVID-19 vaccine. Sequenced by immunoSEQ multiplex PCR; TCRdb stores in-frame clones only, minus some. Among some 130,000 clones listed, 85% to 95% were seen once. The source material was peripheral blood, sampled on day 0 of AZD1222 vaccination. The source of these receptors is an adult in good health. The CDR3 runs from the conserved cysteine through the conserved F or W. The D gene is left open where the match is weak.

TRBJ2-2 . TRBV20-1 CSARTAGELFF
TRBJ1-2 . TRBV18 CASSPSGLAAFGYTF
TRBJ1-5 TRBD1 TRBV6-5 CASSATGGGGQPQHF
TRBJ2-3 TRBD2 TRBV9 CASSVEDSGTYTDTQYF
TRBJ1-4 . TRBV5-6 CASSLDGGSEKLFF
TRBJ2-2 . TRBV19 CASSIRGPATGELFF
TRBJ2-7 . TRBV5-1 CASSLTAISSPQYF
TRBJ2-6 . TRBV9 CASSQISGANVLTF
TRBJ1-4 . TRBV3-1/TRBV3-2 CASSQGSEKLFF
TRBJ1-2 . TRBV30 CAWSVRDMTGGYTF
TRBJ2-7 TRBD1 TRBV10-2 CASSEPGTVLYEQYF
TRBJ1-1 . TRBV2 CASSVDGTEAFF
TRBJ2-7 TRBD1 TRBV13 CASSLRRDSYEQYF
TRBJ2-7 . TRBV7-9 CASSPQAGLAYEQYF
TRBJ2-7 . TRBV7-3 CASSFLPLKEQYF
TRBJ2-3 . TRBV21-1 CASSTDGVSDTQYF
TRBJ2-7 TRBD1 TRBV25-1 CASRRQGQAYEQYF